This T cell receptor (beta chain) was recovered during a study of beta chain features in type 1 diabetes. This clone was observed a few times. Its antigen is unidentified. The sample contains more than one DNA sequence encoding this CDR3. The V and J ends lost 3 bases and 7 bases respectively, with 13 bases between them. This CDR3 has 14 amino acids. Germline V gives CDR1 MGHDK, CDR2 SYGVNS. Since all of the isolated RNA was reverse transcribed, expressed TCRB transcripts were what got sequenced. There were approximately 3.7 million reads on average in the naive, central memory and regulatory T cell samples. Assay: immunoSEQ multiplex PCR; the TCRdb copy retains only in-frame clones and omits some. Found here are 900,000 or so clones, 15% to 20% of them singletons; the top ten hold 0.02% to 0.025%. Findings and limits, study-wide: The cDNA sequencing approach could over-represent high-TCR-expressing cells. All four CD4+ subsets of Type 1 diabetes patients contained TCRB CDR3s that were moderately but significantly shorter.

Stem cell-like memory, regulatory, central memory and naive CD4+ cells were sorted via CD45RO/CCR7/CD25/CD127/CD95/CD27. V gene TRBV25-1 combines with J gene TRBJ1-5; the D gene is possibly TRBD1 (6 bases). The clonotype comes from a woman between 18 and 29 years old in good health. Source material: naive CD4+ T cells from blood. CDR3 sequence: CASSDWGLDQPQHF. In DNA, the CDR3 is TGTGCCAGCAGTGATTGGGGGCTAGACCAGCCCCAGCATTTT.